A single sample is the source of the 17 T cell receptor beta chains below, sequenced in a study of cytomegalovirus exposure and HLA in healthy donors. PCR was performed using 60 Vbeta and 13 Jbeta primers. Only in-frame clones appear in the TCRdb table, and some are missing; sequencing was by immunoSEQ multiplex PCR. This sample has about 140,000 clones, with 80% found just once. Material: PBMCs. These TCRs come from a man younger than 45 in good health.

The J gene is TRBJ2-2, the V gene TRBV18; 15 bases align to TRBD2. This CDR3 comprises 24 residues. Germline CDR1 and CDR2: KGHSH and LQKENI. The junction had 25 bases not matched to a gene; V was cut back by 4 bases and J by 4 bases. The chain's CDR3 is CASSRITGSLSGLAGGSITGELFF. In DNA, the CDR3 is TGTGCCAGCTCACGAATTACGGGGTCTCTATCGGGACTAGCGGGAGGATCGATCACCGGGGAGCTGTTTTTT. Full variable domain (outside the CDR3, taken from reference TRBV18 and TRBJ2-2): NAGVMQNPRHLVRRRGQEARLRCSPMKGHSHVYWYRQLPEEGLKFMVYLQKENIIDESGMPKERFSAEFPKEGPSILRIQQVVRGDSAAYFCASSRITGSLSGLAGGSITGELFFGEGSRLTVL.

J is TRBJ2-7 and V is TRBV7-8, with D hard to call. Per germline, CDR1 SGHVS and CDR2 FQNEAQ. The germline V and J ends were trimmed by 5 bases and 0 bases, with 11 bases remaining between them. CDR3 length equals 14 residues. This CDR3 is CASSRRPASYEQYF. The CDR3 DNA reads TGTGCCAGCAGCCGGAGACCGGCCTCCTACGAGCAGTACTTC.

The chain combines TRBV6-5 with TRBJ2-5; TRBD2 matches at 9 bases. The CDR3 runs to 15 residues. Germline V gene data show CDR1 as MNHEY and CDR2 as SVGAGI. The trim removed 2 bases at V and 7 bases at J, leaving 8 bases unmatched. DNA for the CDR3: TGTGCCAGCAGTTACCGAGATAGCGGGAGTGGGACCCAGTACTTC. This encodes CASSYRDSGSGTQYF.

This clone occurred a few times. It is likely a read error, because the conserved phenylalanine at the end of the CDR3 is missing. CDR3 bases: TGTGCCAGCAGCTTGGGAACAGCCAGCTATGGCTACACCCTC. Its protein product is CASSLGTASYGYTL. The chain couples TRBV5-5 to TRBJ1-2, with D hard to call. V was clipped by 0 bases and J by 4 bases, with 10 bases between them. The CDR3 is made up of 14 amino acids. Germline CDR1 reads SGHKS; CDR2 reads YYEKEE (reference sequence).

The rearrangement links TRBV30 to TRBJ2-1, with TRBD1 matching 9 bases. The trim removed 5 bases at V and 10 bases at J, leaving 9 bases unmatched. The CDR3 contains 13 residues. Germline-derived CDR1 and CDR2 are GTSNPN and SVGIG (reference sequence). The chain's CDR3 is CAWEGQGGGEQFF. DNA of the CDR3: TGTGCCTGGGAGGGACAGGGAGGGGGGGAGCAGTTCTTC. Drawing the rest from reference TRBV30 and TRBJ2-1, the complete variable domain is SQTIHQWPATLVQPVGSPLSLECTVEGTSNPNLYWYRQAAGRGLQLLFYSVGIGQISSEVPQNLSASRPQDRQFILSSKKLLLSDSGFYLCAWEGQGGGEQFFGPGTRLTVL.

The rearrangement links TRBV19 to TRBJ1-1, with D maybe TRBD1 (5 bases). CDR3 length: 11 amino acids. The V gene lost 8 bases and the J gene lost 6 bases, with 10 bases spanning the gap. Per the germline V gene, CDR1 is LNHDA and CDR2 is SQIVND (reference sequence). In DNA, the CDR3 is TGTGCCAGTCAAGGGGTGGCTGAAGCTTTCTTT. Translated, it gives CASQGVAEAFF.

V is TRBV7-8 and J is TRBJ2-4; 11 bases are a match to TRBD2. The trim removed 2 bases at V and 1 base at J, leaving 10 bases unmatched. This CDR3 is 19 amino acids long. Germline V gene data show CDR1 as SGHVS and CDR2 as FQNEAQ. This CDR3 is CASSLLAGGREGAKNIQYF. The CDR3 bases are TGTGCCAGCAGCTTACTAGCGGGAGGAAGGGAAGGCGCCAAAAACATTCAGTACTTC.

The chain combines TRBV18 with TRBJ2-7; D not resolved. Trimming took off 2 bases at V and 3 bases at J, with 5 bases between the two ends. The CDR3 spans 12 residues. Germline assignment: CDR1 KGHSH and CDR2 LQKENI. The CDR3 DNA follows: TGTGCCAGCTCACCAGAGGTCTACGAGCAGTACTTC. Residues: CASSPEVYEQYF. Variable domain in full (rest from reference TRBV18 and TRBJ2-7): NAGVMQNPRHLVRRRGQEARLRCSPMKGHSHVYWYRQLPEEGLKFMVYLQKENIIDESGMPKERFSAEFPKEGPSILRIQQVVRGDSAAYFCASSPEVYEQYFGPGTRLTVT.

V is TRBV5-8 and J is TRBJ2-5, with 7 bases fitting TRBD2. V dropped 4 bases and J dropped 5; count of bases not matched to a gene: 11. The CDR3 runs to 15 residues. Germline assignment: CDR1 SGHTS and CDR2 YDEGEE. The CDR3 coding sequence is TGTGCCAGCAGCGATCTAGCGGCTGGGTGGGAGACCCAGTACTTC. Encoded protein: CASSDLAAGWETQYF.

V usage is TRBV11-1 and J usage is TRBJ1-1; 7 nucleotides match TRBD1. Per the germline V gene, CDR1 is SGHAT and CDR2 is FQDESV (reference sequence). The CDR3 loop spans 13 amino acids. Trimming took 5 bases from V and 6 from J; bases not matched to a gene: 6. CDR3 residues: CASSHRGPAEAFF. For the CDR3, the DNA is TGTGCCAGCAGCCACAGGGGTCCCGCTGAAGCTTTCTTT.

The genes are TRBV6-4 and TRBJ1-2, with no clear D. Trimming took off 0 bases at V and 4 bases at J, with 6 bases between the two ends. Germline CDR1 reads MRHNA; CDR2 reads SNTAGT. The CDR3 runs to 13 residues. The CDR3 bases are TGTGCCAGCAGTGACTCTGAGGGCTATGGCTACACCTTC. Its protein product is CASSDSEGYGYTF.

The chain recombines TRBV7-8 with TRBJ1-4, with TRBD1 as a possible D gene (5 bases). The CDR3 has 16 amino acids. Germline V gene sequence: CDR1 SGHVS, CDR2 FQNEAQ. Between the trimmed V and J ends, which lost 1 base and 0 bases, there was a span of 9 bases. The CDR3 region is CASSLGRGTTNEKLFF. Here the CDR3 DNA reads TGTGCCAGCAGCTTAGGCCGGGGGACAACTAATGAAAAACTGTTTTTT.

The chain employs TRBV28 and TRBJ1-2; D is possibly TRBD1 (6 bases). The CDR3 spans 15 residues. Germline V gives CDR1 MDHEN, CDR2 SYDVKM. The V gene lost 2 bases and the J gene lost 5 bases, with 15 bases spanning the gap. CDR3 region: CASSLVGTGHYGYTF. CDR3 bases: TGTGCCAGCAGTTTAGTCGGCACAGGGCATTATGGCTACACCTTC.

This clone was recorded a few times. The V and J genes are TRBV27 and TRBJ1-5, with TRBD1 identical over 7 bases. CDR1 and CDR2 from the germline V gene are MNHEY and SMNVEV (reference sequence). V was clipped by 3 bases and J by 5 bases; unmatched bases: 4. The CDR3 sequence is 14 residues long. CDR3 protein: CASSLVQGHQPQHF. In DNA, the CDR3 is TGTGCCAGCAGTTTGGTACAGGGGCATCAGCCCCAGCATTTT.

V is TRBV5-4 and J is TRBJ2-1; D gene ambiguous. The length of the CDR3 is 16 residues. V lost 0 bases and J lost 1, with 11 bases in between. The germline CDR1 and CDR2 sequences are SGHNT and YYREEE (reference sequence). CDR3 nucleotides: TGTGCCAGCAGCTTGGGCTACCCCAAATCCTACAATGAGCAGTTCTTC. Translating it yields CASSLGYPKSYNEQFF.

The chain couples TRBV18 to TRBJ2-4, with D tentatively TRBD1 (6 bases). This CDR3 spans 14 amino acids. Per germline, CDR1 KGHSH and CDR2 LQKENI. Trimming shortened V by 4 bases and J by 4 bases, and 11 bases separated the two germline ends. CDR3 in amino acids: CASSLRTEKNIQYF. DNA for the CDR3: TGTGCCAGCTCACTACGGACAGAAAAAAACATTCAGTACTTC.

The chain joins TRBV15 to TRBJ2-7; TRBD1 matches at 11 bases. The CDR3 totals 15 residues. Germline V gene data show CDR1 as LNHNV and CDR2 as YYDKDF (reference sequence). Unmatched junction bases numbered 7, after V lost 5 bases and J lost 4 bases. The CDR3: CATSSGQGATYEQYF. Here the CDR3 DNA reads TGTGCCACCAGCTCCGGACAGGGGGCAACATACGAGCAGTACTTC.